The text below deals with one T cell receptor (beta chain). The antigen is not known. Time point given: persistent/refractory GD, antithyroid drugs over 5 years with positive TRAb. RNA isolated from PBMCs was used to make the TCR library. The data originate from a study of regulatory T cells in long-lasting Graves disease. Libraries of TCR beta came from iRepertoire HTBI primers plus Arm-PCR of CDR3 regions. In the original processing: Sample data revealed 60 to 80 TRBV and 14 TRBJ segments. TCRdb called the multiplex PCR reads again in MiXCR, with one record for every CDR3 protein. TCRdb's processing, not the authors' own work, is the source of the V and J calls. The sample lists about 470,000 distinct CDR3 sequences, roughly a fifth occurring once. Germline lookup yields CDR1 SGHRS and CDR2 YFSETQ. V lost 4 bases, J lost 4 bases, and 6 bases stayed unmatched. CDR3 size: 14 residues. Study conclusions and caveats: Favored gene segments in persistent disease were TRBV28, TRBJ1-2 and TRBJ2-5.

The sample consisted of peripheral blood mononuclear cells (PBMCs), taken when the disease was refractory, from a patient treated with antithyroid drugs. J is TRBJ1-1 and V is TRBV5-1, with 8 bases lining up with TRBD1. The TCR was taken from a female donor with Graves disease. DNA for the CDR3: TGCGCCAGCAGCCAAAGTACAGGGGGCACTGAAGCTTTCTTT. Translation: CASSQSTGGTEAFF.